Listed below are T cell receptor beta chains from one sample, sequenced in a study of blood T cell repertoires in COVID-19. Some clones are missing from TCRdb's copy, which holds only in-frame ones; the method was immunoSEQ multiplex PCR. The data show over 150,000 clones, around 82% seen once. Sample: peripheral blood. The receptors derive from a man aged 18 to 29 with active or convalescent COVID-19. The CDR3 runs from the conserved cysteine through the conserved F or W. Fields, in order: clone size, V gene, D gene, J gene, CDR3 DNA, CDR3 protein. D genes are given only for firm matches. Rows give clone size only sometimes, using once, few, many, or a class for an expanded clone.

NA	TRBV11-3	TRBD2	TRBJ2-2	TGTGCCAGCAGCCCCGGGGGGACCGGGGAGCTGTTTTTT	CASSPGGTGELFF
NA	TRBV7-9	NA	TRBJ1-5	TGTGCCAGCAGCTTTCGGGATCAGCCCCAGCATTTT	CASSFRDQPQHF
NA	TRBV6-4	NA	TRBJ2-3	TGTGCCAGCAGTGACGGAGGTGGGAGCACAGATACGCAGTATTTT	CASSDGGGSTDTQYF
NA	TRBV5-4	TRBD2	TRBJ2-1	TGTGCCAGCAGCAGGGGACTAGCGGGGGACAATGAGCAGTTCTTC	CASSRGLAGDNEQFF
once	TRBV7-9	NA	TRBJ1-4	TGTGCCAGCAGCCCCGCGGGGTTGTCTAATGAAAAACTGTTTTTT	CASSPAGLSNEKLFF
NA	TRBV5-8	NA	TRBJ2-2	TGTGCCAGCAGCTTGTATCACGGTACCGGGGAGCTGTTTTTT	CASSLYHGTGELFF
NA	TRBV7-2	NA	TRBJ2-1	TGTGCCAGCAGCTCCCGACACCTTAATGAGCAGTTCTTC	CASSSRHLNEQFF
NA	TRBV7-2	NA	TRBJ1-1	TGTGCCAGCAGCTTAAGGGTCGTAAGGGGTATTGGTTTGAACACTGAAGCTTTCTTT	CASSLRVVRGIGLNTEAFF
NA	TRBV6-5	TRBD1	TRBJ1-2	TGTGCCAGCTACGGACAGGGCGCCGGCTACACCTTC	CASYGQGAGYTF
NA	TRBV27	NA	TRBJ2-7	TGTGCCAAATCAGGAGGGGGGAGGGCCTACGAGCAGTACTTC	CAKSGGGRAYEQYF
NA	TRBV3-1/TRBV3-2	TRBD1	TRBJ2-1	TGTGCCAGCAGCAACAGGGGTAACAATGAGCAGTTCTTC	CASSNRGNNEQFF
NA	TRBV10-1	TRBD2	TRBJ2-3	TGCGCCAGCAGTGATTTCGGGACTAGCGGGGCTAGCACAGATACGCAGTATTTT	CASSDFGTSGASTDTQYF
NA	TRBV28	NA	TRBJ2-3	TGTGCCAGCACCACTAAGGGCGCTAGCGCTAGCACAGATACGCAGTATTTT	CASTTKGASASTDTQYF
few	TRBV6-4	TRBD1	TRBJ1-1	TGTGCCAGCAGCCCTGGACAGGGGGCGAACACTGAAGCTTTCTTT	CASSPGQGANTEAFF
NA	TRBV5-1	NA	TRBJ1-2	TGCGCCAGCAGCTTGGTGACAGACTATGGCTACACCTTC	CASSLVTDYGYTF
NA	TRBV5-8	NA	TRBJ2-5	TGTGCCAGCAGCTTGACGTGGGTTGGAGGGACCCAGTACTTC	CASSLTWVGGTQYF
NA	TRBV9	TRBD2	TRBJ2-3	TGTGCCAGCAGCCCGGGACTAGCGGGAGGGGAAGATACGCAGTATTTT	CASSPGLAGGEDTQYF
NA	TRBV27	TRBD2	TRBJ2-1	TGTGCCAGCAGTCTTAGGACTAGCGGGTGGGTCTATGAGCAGTTCTTC	CASSLRTSGWVYEQFF
NA	TRBV18	TRBD1	TRBJ1-2	TGTGCCAGCTCACCACTGCAGGACAGGGGCGCCTCAAGCACCTTC	CASSPLQDRGASSTF
NA	TRBV5-1	NA	TRBJ1-4	TGCGCCAGCAGCATAGGGGGTGGTGAAAAACTGTTTTTT	CASSIGGGEKLFF
NA	TRBV6-4	NA	TRBJ2-3	TGTGCCAGCAGCGCCGGCAGGGACACAGATACGCAGTATTTT	CASSAGRDTDTQYF
NA	TRBV18	NA	TRBJ1-2	TGTGCCAGCTCACCGTACAGGGAAGGTGGCTACACCTTC	CASSPYREGGYTF
NA	TRBV6-5	TRBD1	TRBJ2-2	TGTGCCAGCACCCACTTACAGGGGGCGACCGGGGAGCTGTTTTTT	CASTHLQGATGELFF
NA	TRBV9	NA	TRBJ1-3	TGTGCCAGCAGCGTAGCGACAGGTTTGGGCCCTGGAAACACCATATATTTT	CASSVATGLGPGNTIYF
NA	TRBV9	NA	TRBJ2-7	TGTGCCAGCAGATCAGGGACTTTCATTTACGAGCAGTACTTC	CASRSGTFIYEQYF
NA	TRBV2	NA	TRBJ2-1	TGTGCCAGCCACAGGGAACCGAGCTCCTACAATGAGCAGTTCTTC	CASHREPSSYNEQFF
NA	TRBV7-8	NA	TRBJ1-5	TGTGCCAGCAGCCCTCAGACAGACCTTAGCAATCAGCCCCAGCATTTT	CASSPQTDLSNQPQHF
few	TRBV3-1/TRBV3-2	TRBD1	TRBJ2-7	TGTGCCAGCAACCCGACAGGGAACTCCTACGAGCAGTACTTC	CASNPTGNSYEQYF
once	TRBV10-1	NA	TRBJ2-1	TGCGCCAGCGGTCCAGAACGGGATGAGCAGTTCTTC	CASGPERDEQFF
NA	TRBV6-2/TRBV6-3	TRBD1	TRBJ1-4	TGTGCCAGCAGTTATGTCGGACAGGGTGGGGAAAAACTGTTTTTT	CASSYVGQGGEKLFF
NA	TRBV5-6	TRBD2	TRBJ2-1	TGTGCCAGCAGCTCAAAGGGACTACGCCTCTACAATGAGCAGTTCTTC	CASSSKGLRLYNEQFF
NA	TRBV2	NA	TRBJ1-5	TGTGCCAGCAGTGAACAGGGGCGGGATCAGCCCCAGCATTTT	CASSEQGRDQPQHF
few	TRBV6-4	TRBD1	TRBJ1-2	TGTGCCAGCAGTGAGGGACAGGGTGTAGAGGGCTACACCTTC	CASSEGQGVEGYTF
NA	TRBV28	NA	TRBJ2-7	TGTGCCAGCAGCCCCGCCGGGAGACGATCCTACGAGCAGTACTTC	CASSPAGRRSYEQYF
NA	TRBV4-1	NA	TRBJ1-4	TGCGCCAGCAGCCAACCCGACAGGAAAAAACTGTTTTTT	CASSQPDRKKLFF
NA	TRBV11-2	TRBD2	TRBJ2-5	TGTGCCAGCAGCTTAAACGCGGGAGGGCCGGGGGAGACCCAGTACTTC	CASSLNAGGPGETQYF
NA	TRBV10-3	TRBD2	TRBJ2-1	TGTGCCATCGGGCGGGAGGTCTACAATGAGCAGTTCTTC	CAIGREVYNEQFF